A selection of T cell receptor beta chains follows, all from one sample in a study of blood T cell repertoires in COVID-19. Clones were sequenced by immunoSEQ multiplex PCR, and TCRdb holds only the in-frame ones, with some missing. The sample lists over 75,000 clones, about 91% seen once, with about 2% in the top ten. The source material was peripheral blood. These receptors were collected from a man between 45 and 60 years old with COVID-19, enrolled during active disease. CDR3s include the opening cysteine and the closing phenylalanine or tryptophan. D genes are given only for firm matches. Not all rows give a size; the values are once, few, many and, for expanded clones, a class.

V	size	J	D	DNA	CDR3
TRBV7-9	.	TRBJ1-2	.	TGTGCCAGCAGCTTAGGTTTGTCCGGCGGGGAAGGCTACACCTTC	CASSLGLSGGEGYTF
TRBV7-2	.	TRBJ2-7	TRBD1	TGTGCCAGCAGCTCACGGGACAGGGTCTCGGCTCAAGGCGAGCAGTACTTC	CASSSRDRVSAQGEQYF
TRBV20-1	.	TRBJ2-2	TRBD2	TGCAGTGCTAGTCCGGGGGGGACCGGGGAGCTGTTTTTT	CSASPGGTGELFF
TRBV30	.	TRBJ2-7	.	TGTGCCTGGAGGGTCGGGTTACGCGAGCAGTACTTC	CAWRVGLREQYF
TRBV7-9	.	TRBJ1-2	.	TGTGCCAGCAGCTTAGATGTTGGAGGGAGGACCACCTTC	CASSLDVGGRTTF
TRBV19	.	TRBJ1-2	.	TGTGCCAGTAATGGGGGGGAGCTGGGCTACACCTTC	CASNGGELGYTF
TRBV27	.	TRBJ1-1	.	TGTGCCAGCAGCTCAACCGGGGAAGCTTTCTTT	CASSSTGEAFF
TRBV5-1	.	TRBJ2-5	TRBD2	TGCGCCAGCAGCTTGGAAGGACTAGCCACTGAGACCCAGTACTTC	CASSLEGLATETQYF
TRBV7-9	.	TRBJ1-2	.	TGTGCCAGCAGCCGACAGGACGGCTATGGCTACACCTTC	CASSRQDGYGYTF
TRBV14	.	TRBJ2-3	.	TGTGCCAGCAGCCAAGAGGCAGGCCGCACAGATACGCAGTATTTT	CASSQEAGRTDTQYF
TRBV4-3	.	TRBJ2-2	TRBD2	TGCGCCAGCAGCCAAGAAGCTACGGTAGCGGGGGGAATCGGGGAGCTGTTTTTT	CASSQEATVAGGIGELFF
TRBV6-2/TRBV6-3	.	TRBJ1-1	.	TGTGCCAGCAGTTACTCGGGAGGGTACACTGAAGCTTTCTTT	CASSYSGGYTEAFF
TRBV27	.	TRBJ2-7	TRBD2	TGTGCCAGCAGTTTAAAAGCGGGGGTATCCTCCTACGAGCAGTACTTC	CASSLKAGVSSYEQYF
TRBV4-1	.	TRBJ1-6	TRBD1	TGCGCCAGCAGCCAGGCCAAGGACAGGGCGAATAATTCACCCCTCCACTTT	CASSQAKDRANNSPLHF
TRBV4-1	once	TRBJ1-1	.	TGCGCCAGCAGCCAAGATCAGCGCCCGGGGATGAACACTGAAGCTTTCTTT	CASSQDQRPGMNTEAFF
TRBV19	few	TRBJ1-5	.	TGTGCCAGTACCCAGGAGGGATGGGGTCAGCCCCAGCATTTT	CASTQEGWGQPQHF
TRBV6-5	.	TRBJ2-4	TRBD1	TGTGCCAGCAGTTCGACAGGGCTAGCCAAAAACATTCAGTACTTC	CASSSTGLAKNIQYF
TRBV7-9	.	TRBJ2-2	.	TGTGCCAGCAGCCTTGGAGCGGCGGACACCGGGGAGCTGTTTTTT	CASSLGAADTGELFF
TRBV7-2	.	TRBJ2-7	TRBD1	TGTGCCAGCAGCTGGACAGGGGGCCACGAGCAGTACTTC	CASSWTGGHEQYF
TRBV12-3/TRBV12-4	few	TRBJ1-1	.	TGTGCCAGCAGTTTACACAGGAACACTGAAGCTTTCTTT	CASSLHRNTEAFF
TRBV10-2	.	TRBJ2-7	.	TGCGCCAGCAGTGTCATCCAATACGAGCAGTACTTC	CASSVIQYEQYF
TRBV18	once	TRBJ1-5	.	TGTGCCAGCTCACCTGGCCGCAGCAATCAGCCCCAGCATTTT	CASSPGRSNQPQHF
TRBV24-1	.	TRBJ2-1	TRBD2	TGTGCCACCAGTGATCGGGCTAGCGGGGGGCGGATGAACAATGAGCAGTTCTTC	CATSDRASGGRMNNEQFF
TRBV3-1/TRBV3-2	.	TRBJ2-2	.	TGTGCCAGCAGCCAAACCGGACACCGAACCGGGGAGCTGTTTTTT	CASSQTGHRTGELFF
TRBV7-2	.	TRBJ1-2	TRBD1	TGTGCCAGCAGCCTTCAGGGACAGGCCTTATATGGCTACACCTTC	CASSLQGQALYGYTF
TRBV7-2	.	TRBJ1-2	.	TGTGCCAGCAGCTCAGGCGGGGTGCATGACTATGGCTACACCTTC	CASSSGGVHDYGYTF
TRBV6-5	.	TRBJ1-2	.	TGTGCCAGCACGAACAGCCCCTCTGGCTACACCTTC	CASTNSPSGYTF
TRBV28	few	TRBJ2-7	TRBD2	TGTGCCAGCAGTTCCGGGGGGGCCGGTCGGTACGAGCAGTACTTC	CASSSGGAGRYEQYF
TRBV19	.	TRBJ2-3	.	TGTGCCAGTAGTATAGCGGTCCGCACAGATACGCAGTATTTT	CASSIAVRTDTQYF
TRBV7-2	.	TRBJ1-4	.	TGTGCCAGCAGCTTAGCTGGAGGCCTAACTAATGAAAAACTGTTTTTT	CASSLAGGLTNEKLFF
TRBV6-5	.	TRBJ2-7	TRBD1	TGTGCCAGCAGACAGGGGGCGGGGGAGCAGTACTTC	CASRQGAGEQYF
TRBV20-1	.	TRBJ2-7	.	TGCAGTGCTAGTAGTGGGGCCCTATCCTACGAGCAGTACTTC	CSASSGALSYEQYF
TRBV6-6	.	TRBJ1-1	TRBD1	TGTGCCAGCAGTCCCCTAGGGGGCGGCTCCACTGAAGCTTTCTTT	CASSPLGGGSTEAFF
TRBV7-2	.	TRBJ2-1	TRBD2	TGTGCCAGCAGCTCTCGCGGGGGGTCCACTCGTTCCTACAATGAGCAGTTCTTC	CASSSRGGSTRSYNEQFF
TRBV5-1	.	TRBJ1-2	TRBD1	TGCGCCAGCAGCTGGGGGGGACAGGCCAACTATGGCTACACCTTC	CASSWGGQANYGYTF
TRBV5-1	.	TRBJ2-3	TRBD1	TGCGCCAGCAGCCGTGGCGACAGGGAAGATACGCAGTATTTT	CASSRGDREDTQYF
TRBV2	.	TRBJ1-2	TRBD1	TGTGCCAGCACCGGACAGGGTTGGAGCTATGGCTACACCTTC	CASTGQGWSYGYTF
TRBV30	.	TRBJ2-3	TRBD1	TGTGCCTGGAGTCCGGGGACAGGGACAGATACGCAGTATTTT	CAWSPGTGTDTQYF
TRBV27	.	TRBJ2-3	TRBD2	TGTGCCAGCAGTTTAAGGGCTAGCGGGGAAACAGATACGCAGTATTTT	CASSLRASGETDTQYF